The rows below give T cell receptor beta chains drawn from one sample of a study of vaccination and CD4 T cells after COVID-19. For these TCRs, the target antigens are not known. TCRdb called the PCR reads again in MiXCR, with one record for every CDR3 protein. The data hold about 12,000 distinct CDR3 sequences, with approximately 60% observed a single time. Sequencing was done on a sample of CD4+ T cells from blood, cultured in vitro. The receptor source for this set is a human donor who had recovered from COVID-19. The CDR3 runs from the conserved cysteine through the conserved F or W. D genes are given only for firm matches. Expanded clones are given a class, and other clones once, few, many or no size at all.

J	V	size	D	DNA	CDR3
TRBJ2-7	TRBV7-2	.	.	TGTGCCAGCAGCTTATTCGACGAGCAGTACTTC	CASSLFDEQYF
TRBJ1-1	TRBV20-1	.	.	TGCAGTGCTAGAGATCCGGGGGGGCACACTGAAGCTTTCTTT	CSARDPGGHTEAFF
TRBJ2-4	TRBV18	.	.	TGTGCCAGCTCACCAGGGGCAGGGAACCTTGTCAAAAACATTCAGTACTTC	CASSPGAGNLVKNIQYF
TRBJ2-2	TRBV20-1	once	.	TGCAGTGCTAGAGATGCTCGGAACACCGGGGAGCTGTTTTTT	CSARDARNTGELFF
TRBJ2-7	TRBV27	.	TRBD2	TGTGCCAGCAGTTTTCTAGCGGGCCTAACCTACGAGCAGTACTTC	CASSFLAGLTYEQYF
TRBJ2-5	TRBV7-2	.	.	TGTGCCAGCAGCTTAAGTCTCGGAAGTCAAGAGACCCAGTACTTC	CASSLSLGSQETQYF
TRBJ2-3	TRBV27	.	TRBD2	TGTGCCAGCAGTTTTTCGGTAGCGGGAGGCATAACAGATACGCAGTATTTT	CASSFSVAGGITDTQYF
TRBJ1-2	TRBV19	few	TRBD1	TGTGCCAGTAGTATGAGCCAGGGGGATCGGGGCTACACCTTC	CASSMSQGDRGYTF
TRBJ2-2	TRBV19	few	TRBD1	TGTGCCAGTCAGGGGGCCGGGGAGCTGTTTTTT	CASQGAGELFF
TRBJ1-1	TRBV7-3	once	.	TGTGCCAGCAGCTTAAATCCAGGGTCGGACACTGAAGCTTTCTTT	CASSLNPGSDTEAFF
TRBJ2-1	TRBV20-1	.	TRBD2	TGCAGTGCTCCAACTAGCGGCTCCTACAATGAGCAGTTCTTC	CSAPTSGSYNEQFF
TRBJ1-6	TRBV20-1	.	.	TGCAGTGCTGTAGGGACTAACGTTAATCCACCCCTCCACTTT	CSAVGTNVNPPLHF
TRBJ2-7	TRBV28	.	TRBD1	TGTGCCAGCGCCCGGACAGGGGGTATGTACGAGCAGTACTTC	CASARTGGMYEQYF
TRBJ1-5	TRBV2	once	.	TGTGCCAGCAGCCCAGGAAATAGCAATCAGCCCCAGCATTTT	CASSPGNSNQPQHF
TRBJ2-7	TRBV20-1	.	.	TGCAGTGCGAACCTAGCTTTCGAGCAGTACTTC	CSANLAFEQYF
TRBJ2-2	TRBV18	.	.	TGTGCCAGCTCACCACCGGGAGTGGGACGCACCGGGGAGCTGTTTTTT	CASSPPGVGRTGELFF
TRBJ1-5	TRBV7-8	few	TRBD1	TGTGCCAGCAGCGTGCAGGGGGTCAATCAGCCCCAGCATTTT	CASSVQGVNQPQHF
TRBJ2-5	TRBV6-2/TRBV6-3	few	TRBD2	TGTGCCAGCAGTGACGCTCAAGGACTAGCCAACCAAGAGACCCAGTACTTC	CASSDAQGLANQETQYF
TRBJ2-2	TRBV18	.	.	TGTGCCAGCTCACCAGATCAGGCAAAAATGGGGGAGCTGTTTTTT	CASSPDQAKMGELFF
TRBJ2-4	TRBV6-5	.	TRBD1	TGTGCCAGCAGTTCAAAAACCCAGGGGGCAGCCAAAAACATTCAGTACTTC	CASSSKTQGAAKNIQYF
TRBJ1-2	TRBV7-9	.	.	TGTGCCAGCAGCTCCAGGGATAGGTTCGATGGCTACACCTTC	CASSSRDRFDGYTF
TRBJ2-1	TRBV20-1	.	.	TGCAGTGCCAAGGACTGGTCTAGCCTTCGTTTCAATGAGCAGTTCTTC	CSAKDWSSLRFNEQFF
TRBJ2-3	TRBV27	.	.	TGTGCCAGCAGTCGGAGAGATACGCAGTATTTT	CASSRRDTQYF
TRBJ2-2	TRBV20-1	few	.	TGCAGTGCTAGAGATAGTAGGGGTGCCACCGGGGAGCTGTTTTTT	CSARDSRGATGELFF
TRBJ1-5	TRBV18	.	TRBD1	TGTGCCAGCTCCGGGACAGGGGGATTGCCCCAGCATTTT	CASSGTGGLPQHF
TRBJ2-7	TRBV6-5	.	.	TGTGCCAGCAGTTTGGACGGAACCCATTACGAGCAGTACTTC	CASSLDGTHYEQYF
TRBJ2-2	TRBV20-1	.	TRBD1	TGCAGTGCTAGAGATAGCTTGCGGCAGGGGGCCAGAACCGGGGAGCTGTTTTTT	CSARDSLRQGARTGELFF
TRBJ1-2	TRBV27	.	.	TGCAAGCGCAGAGAGAAGAGCCAGGACTATGGCTACACCTTC	CKRREKSQDYGYTF
TRBJ2-3	TRBV7-6	medium-sized	TRBD2	TGTGCCAGCAGCCCGGGACTAGCGTCACTGGATACGCAGTATTTT	CASSPGLASLDTQYF
TRBJ2-2	TRBV2	.	TRBD2	TGTGCCAGCAGGACTAGCGGGAACACCGGGGAGCTGTTTTTT	CASRTSGNTGELFF
TRBJ2-1	TRBV20-1	.	.	TGCAGTGCTACTGGCGGGAACGGGGACTCCTACAATGAGCAGTTCTTC	CSATGGNGDSYNEQFF
TRBJ2-3	TRBV7-9	.	TRBD2	TGTGCCAGCAGCCCTTCCTTAGCGGGTTACACAGATACGCAGTATTTT	CASSPSLAGYTDTQYF
TRBJ2-7	TRBV20-1	few	TRBD1	TGCAGTGCTGCAGGGGGATCAGACGAGCAGTACTTC	CSAAGGSDEQYF
TRBJ1-5	TRBV12-3/TRBV12-4	.	TRBD1	TGTGCCAGCAGTCCGACCCGGGGACAGCTGAATCAGCCCCAGCATTTT	CASSPTRGQLNQPQHF
TRBJ2-3	TRBV6-1	once	TRBD2	TGTGCCAGCAGGAGTAGCGGGATTCGCACAGATACGCAGTATTTT	CASRSSGIRTDTQYF
TRBJ1-1	TRBV30	.	.	TGTGCCTGGAGTGTACATCAGGGGAAGGAAGCTTTCTTT	CAWSVHQGKEAFF
TRBJ2-2	TRBV4-1	.	.	TGCGCCAGCAGCCAAGACGGAGTCCCGGGCGGGGAGCTGTTTTTT	CASSQDGVPGGELFF
TRBJ1-6	TRBV20-1	.	TRBD1	TGCAGTGCCCCTGTGACAGGGGTATCACCCCTCCACTTT	CSAPVTGVSPLHF
TRBJ2-1	TRBV20-1	.	.	TGCAGTGCTAGAGCGGGAGTGATTGAGGAGCAGTTCTTC	CSARAGVIEEQFF
TRBJ1-5	TRBV6-2/TRBV6-3	.	TRBD1	TGTGCCAGCAGTCGGGACAGCTCGAATCAGCCCCAGCATTTT	CASSRDSSNQPQHF
TRBJ2-7	TRBV6-1	.	TRBD1	TGTGCCAGCAGACCCCCCCTAGGGACAGGGAGGTACGAGCAGTACTTC	CASRPPLGTGRYEQYF
TRBJ2-3	TRBV20-1	few	TRBD2	TGCAGTGCTAGAGTGCGGGAGGGACCTAGCACAGATACGCAGTATTTT	CSARVREGPSTDTQYF
TRBJ1-5	TRBV30	.	TRBD1	TGTGCCTGGAGTTTGACAGGGGGCGATCAGCCCCAGCATTTT	CAWSLTGGDQPQHF
TRBJ2-3	TRBV18	.	.	TGTGCCAGCTCACCACGGGCTAGCACAGATACGCAGTATTTT	CASSPRASTDTQYF
TRBJ2-4	TRBV5-5	.	.	TGTGCCAGCAGCTTCTATGACCGGGCCCTTGGGGACATTCAGTACTTC	CASSFYDRALGDIQYF